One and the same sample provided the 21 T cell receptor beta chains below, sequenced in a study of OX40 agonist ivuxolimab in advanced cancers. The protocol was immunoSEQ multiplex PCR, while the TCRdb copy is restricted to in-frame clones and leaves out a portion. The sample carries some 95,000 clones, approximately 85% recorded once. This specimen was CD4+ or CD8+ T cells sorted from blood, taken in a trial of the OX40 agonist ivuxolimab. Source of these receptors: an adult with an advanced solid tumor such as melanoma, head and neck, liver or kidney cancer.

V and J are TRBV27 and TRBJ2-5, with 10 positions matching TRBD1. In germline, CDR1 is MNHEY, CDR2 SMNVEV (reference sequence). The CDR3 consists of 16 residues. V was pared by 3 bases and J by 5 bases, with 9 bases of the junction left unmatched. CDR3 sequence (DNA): TGTGCCAGCAGTTTTGGACCGGGACAGGGGTGGGAGACCCAGTACTTC. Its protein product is CASSFGPGQGWETQYF.

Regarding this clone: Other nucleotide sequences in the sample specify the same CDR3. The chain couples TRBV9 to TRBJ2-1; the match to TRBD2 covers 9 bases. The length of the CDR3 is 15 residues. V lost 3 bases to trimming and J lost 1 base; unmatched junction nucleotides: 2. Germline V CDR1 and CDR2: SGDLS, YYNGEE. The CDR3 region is CASSGSGSSYNEQFF. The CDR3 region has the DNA TGTGCCAGCAGCGGTAGCGGGAGTTCCTACAATGAGCAGTTCTTC.

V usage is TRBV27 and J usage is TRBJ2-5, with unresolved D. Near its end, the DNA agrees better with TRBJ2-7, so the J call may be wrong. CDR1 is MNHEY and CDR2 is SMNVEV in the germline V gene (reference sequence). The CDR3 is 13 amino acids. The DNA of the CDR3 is TGTGCCAGCAGTTTATCGCCCCCCTACGAGCAGTACTTC. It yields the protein CASSLSPPYEQYF.

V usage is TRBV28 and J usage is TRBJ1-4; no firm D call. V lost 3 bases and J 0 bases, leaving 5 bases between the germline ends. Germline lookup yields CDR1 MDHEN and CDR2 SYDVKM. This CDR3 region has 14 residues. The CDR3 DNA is TGTGCCAGCAGTTTCAGAGCAACTAATGAAAAACTGTTTTTT. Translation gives CASSFRATNEKLFF.

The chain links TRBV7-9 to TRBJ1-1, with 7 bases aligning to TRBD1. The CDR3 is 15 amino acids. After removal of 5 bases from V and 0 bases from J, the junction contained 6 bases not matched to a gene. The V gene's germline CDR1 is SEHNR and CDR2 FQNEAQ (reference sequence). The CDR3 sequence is CASSPGQAMNTEAFF. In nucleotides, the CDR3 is TGTGCCAGCAGCCCTGGACAGGCCATGAACACTGAAGCTTTCTTT.

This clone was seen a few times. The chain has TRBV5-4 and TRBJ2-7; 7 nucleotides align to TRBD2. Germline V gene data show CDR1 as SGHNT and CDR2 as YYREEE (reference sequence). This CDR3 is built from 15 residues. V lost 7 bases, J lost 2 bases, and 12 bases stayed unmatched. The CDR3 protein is CASGQLGGVTYEQYF. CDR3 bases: TGTGCCAGCGGACAATTGGGGGGGGTGACCTACGAGCAGTACTTC.

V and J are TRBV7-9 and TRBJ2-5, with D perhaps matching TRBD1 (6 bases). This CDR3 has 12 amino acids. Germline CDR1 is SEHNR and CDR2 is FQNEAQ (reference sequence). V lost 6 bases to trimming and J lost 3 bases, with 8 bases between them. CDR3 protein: CASRSGEETQYF. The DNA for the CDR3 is TGTGCCAGCAGGTCAGGGGAAGAGACCCAGTACTTC.

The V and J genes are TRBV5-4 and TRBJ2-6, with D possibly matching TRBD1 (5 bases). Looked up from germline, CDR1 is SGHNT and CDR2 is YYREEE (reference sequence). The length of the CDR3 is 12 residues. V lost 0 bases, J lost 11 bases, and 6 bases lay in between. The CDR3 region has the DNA TGTGCCAGCAGCTTGGCCAGGGACGTCCTGACTTTC. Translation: CASSLARDVLTF.

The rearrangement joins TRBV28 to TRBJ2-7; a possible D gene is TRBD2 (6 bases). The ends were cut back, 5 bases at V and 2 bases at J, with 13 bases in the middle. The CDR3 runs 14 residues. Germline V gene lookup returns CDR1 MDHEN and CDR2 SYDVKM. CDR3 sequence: CASSPLTSTYEQYF. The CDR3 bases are TGTGCCAGCAGTCCTTTGACTAGTACCTACGAGCAGTACTTC.

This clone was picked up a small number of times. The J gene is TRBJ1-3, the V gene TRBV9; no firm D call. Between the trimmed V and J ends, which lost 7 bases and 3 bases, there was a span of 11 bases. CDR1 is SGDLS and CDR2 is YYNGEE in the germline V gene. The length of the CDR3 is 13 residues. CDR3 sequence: CASAGEDGNTIYF. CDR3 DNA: TGTGCCAGCGCGGGCGAGGATGGAAACACCATATATTTT.

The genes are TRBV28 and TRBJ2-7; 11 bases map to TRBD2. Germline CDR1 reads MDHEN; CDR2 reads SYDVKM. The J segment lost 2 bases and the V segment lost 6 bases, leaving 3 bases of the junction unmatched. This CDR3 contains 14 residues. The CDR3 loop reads CASRGTSGAYEQYF. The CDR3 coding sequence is TGTGCCAGCAGGGGGACTAGCGGTGCCTACGAGCAGTACTTC.

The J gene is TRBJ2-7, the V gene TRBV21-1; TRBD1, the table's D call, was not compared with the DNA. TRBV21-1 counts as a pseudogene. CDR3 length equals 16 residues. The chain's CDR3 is CASSTPPGQGVYEQYF. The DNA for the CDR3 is TGTGCCAGCAGCACCCCTCCGGGACAGGGTGTCTACGAGCAGTACTTC.

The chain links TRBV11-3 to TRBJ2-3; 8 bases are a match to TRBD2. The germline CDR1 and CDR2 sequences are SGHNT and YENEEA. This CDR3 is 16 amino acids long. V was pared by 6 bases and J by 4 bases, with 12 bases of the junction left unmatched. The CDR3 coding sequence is TGTGCCAGCAGTTTTCCGGGAGGGCCTAGCGCAGATACGCAGTATTTT. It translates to CASSFPGGPSADTQYF. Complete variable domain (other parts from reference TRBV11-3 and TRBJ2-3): EAGVVQSPRYKIIEKKQPVAFWCNPISGHNTLYWYLQNLGQGPELLIRYENEEAVDDSQLPKDRFSAERLKGVDSTLKIQPAELGDSAVYLCASSFPGGPSADTQYFGPGTRLTVL.

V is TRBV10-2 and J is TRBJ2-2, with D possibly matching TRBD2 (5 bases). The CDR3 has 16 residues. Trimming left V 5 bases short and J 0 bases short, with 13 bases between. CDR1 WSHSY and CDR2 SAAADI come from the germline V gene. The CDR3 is CASSWGDLTNTGELFF. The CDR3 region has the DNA TGCGCCAGCAGTTGGGGAGATCTCACGAACACCGGGGAGCTGTTTTTT.

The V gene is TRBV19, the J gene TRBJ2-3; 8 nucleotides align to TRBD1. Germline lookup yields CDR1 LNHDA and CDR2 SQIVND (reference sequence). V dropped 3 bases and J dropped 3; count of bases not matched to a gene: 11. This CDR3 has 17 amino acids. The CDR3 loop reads CASSIWTGPYFTDTQYF. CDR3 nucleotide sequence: TGTGCCAGTAGTATTTGGACAGGGCCCTATTTTACAGATACGCAGTATTTT.

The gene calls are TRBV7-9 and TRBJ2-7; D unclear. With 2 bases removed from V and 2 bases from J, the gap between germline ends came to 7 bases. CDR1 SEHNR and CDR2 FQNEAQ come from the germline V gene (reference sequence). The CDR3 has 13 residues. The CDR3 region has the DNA TGTGCCAGCAGCTTAAACACCGCCTACGAGCAGTACTTC. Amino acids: CASSLNTAYEQYF.

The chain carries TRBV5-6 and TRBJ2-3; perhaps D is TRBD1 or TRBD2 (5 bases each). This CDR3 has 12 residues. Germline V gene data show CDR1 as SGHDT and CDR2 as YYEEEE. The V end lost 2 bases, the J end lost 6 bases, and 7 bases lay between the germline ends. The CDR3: CASSFWGDTQYF. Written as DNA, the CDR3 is TGTGCCAGCAGCTTCTGGGGGGATACGCAGTATTTT.

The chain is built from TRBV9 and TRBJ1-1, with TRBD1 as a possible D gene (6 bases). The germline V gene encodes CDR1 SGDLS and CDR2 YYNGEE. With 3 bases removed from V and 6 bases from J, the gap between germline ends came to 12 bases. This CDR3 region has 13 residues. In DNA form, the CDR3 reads TGTGCCAGCAGCGAAACAGGGTTCTCTGAAGCTTTCTTT. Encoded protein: CASSETGFSEAFF.

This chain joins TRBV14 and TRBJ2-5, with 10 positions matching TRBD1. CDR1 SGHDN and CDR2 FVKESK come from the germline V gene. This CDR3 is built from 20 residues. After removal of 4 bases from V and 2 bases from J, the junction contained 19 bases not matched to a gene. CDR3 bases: TGTGCCAGCAGCCCGCGTTCCGGGACAGGGGATCGTATTAAACAAGAGACCCAGTACTTC. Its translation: CASSPRSGTGDRIKQETQYF.

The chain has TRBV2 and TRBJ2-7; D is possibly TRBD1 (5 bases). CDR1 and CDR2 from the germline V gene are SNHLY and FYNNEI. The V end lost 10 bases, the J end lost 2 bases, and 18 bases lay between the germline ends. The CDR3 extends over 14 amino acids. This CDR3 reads CAITLEGAAYEQYF. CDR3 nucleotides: TGTGCCATCACACTGGAAGGGGCGGCCTACGAGCAGTACTTC.

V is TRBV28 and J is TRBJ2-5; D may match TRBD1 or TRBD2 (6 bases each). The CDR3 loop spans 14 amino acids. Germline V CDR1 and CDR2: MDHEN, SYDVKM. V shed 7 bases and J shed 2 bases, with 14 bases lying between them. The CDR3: CASTAEGGQETQYF. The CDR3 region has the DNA TGTGCCAGCACCGCCGAGGGGGGACAAGAGACCCAGTACTTC.